These T cell receptor beta chains were read from a single sample in a study of shared clonotypes between healthy human individuals. Produced via immunoSEQ multiplex PCR; TCRdb's table is partial and in-frame only. The data hold some 2.1 million clones, with roughly 95% observed a single time. What was sequenced was naive CD4+ T cells sorted from blood. Every receptor here comes from a man aged 18 to 30 in good health. Both conserved end residues are trimmed from each CDR3.

TRBJ1-3 | TRBV6-1 | ASSEAGSSSGNTIY
TRBJ2-3 | TRBV9 | ASSVAGGGTDTQY
TRBJ1-1 | TRBV18 | ASSSRDTNTEAF
. | TRBV2 | ASSAAGLSYEQY
TRBJ1-4 | TRBV5-1 | ASSQGTGGANEKLF
TRBJ1-3 | TRBV19 | ASSPVASRGGNTIY
TRBJ2-2 | TRBV5-1 | ASSWTGLNTGELF
TRBJ1-6 | TRBV19 | ASSTQTGSTYNSPLH
TRBJ1-5 | TRBV10-2 | ASSASSSNQPQH
TRBJ2-5 | TRBV5-4 | ASSLLEGQETQY
TRBJ2-7 | TRBV14 | ASSALGESSYEQY
TRBJ2-5 | TRBV10-1 | ASSDNKGSQETQY
TRBJ1-5 | TRBV6-1 | ASRVDSNQPQH
TRBJ1-3 | TRBV6-5 | ASSYSGTGAGNTIY
TRBJ2-4 | TRBV29-1 | SGTGGMRDIQY
TRBJ2-3 | TRBV5-4 | ASSLQAGDTQY
TRBJ2-2 | TRBV6-6 | AVRVGRSNTGELF
TRBJ2-7 | TRBV7-9 | ASSHRVTSSEQY
TRBJ2-5 | TRBV2 | ASSEGVSGETQY
TRBJ2-7 | TRBV5-6 | ASSFEGAYEQY
TRBJ1-2 | TRBV6-6 | ATYRGLGYGYT
TRBJ1-4 | TRBV5-8 | ASSLGRSGGLRNEKLF
TRBJ2-1 | TRBV2 | ASSGTNEQF
TRBJ2-1 | TRBV6-6 | ASSQGNEQF
TRBJ2-5 | TRBV7-9 | ASSGGLALQETQY
TRBJ1-2 | TRBV7-2 | ASSPQGESGYT
TRBJ2-2 | TRBV11-2 | ASSSRLERTGELF
TRBJ2-7 | TRBV5-1 | ASSLGLAGIGEQY
TRBJ1-1 | TRBV15 | ATSRGQGTGRTEAF
TRBJ1-1 | TRBV6-5 | ASIFLGGKNTEAF
TRBJ1-1 | TRBV11-2 | ASSFTGVYTEAF
TRBJ1-4 | TRBV9 | ASSPRQGTNEKLF
TRBJ2-3 | TRBV18 | ASSPRDLAATSTDTQY
TRBJ1-1 | TRBV18 | ASSRAPYTEAF
TRBJ2-7 | TRBV2 | ASSRGLAGYEQY
TRBJ2-1 | TRBV10-3 | AISVTALRNEQF
TRBJ2-5 | TRBV13 | ASSSQSWWTDQETQY
TRBJ1-1 | TRBV18 | ASSPNTEAF
TRBJ2-1 | TRBV5-4 | ASSLVGVNEQF
TRBJ1-1 | TRBV6-6 | ASSAGRDRGSTEAF
TRBJ1-5 | TRBV28 | GTHRDSLYQPQH
TRBJ2-7 | TRBV28 | ASSSLTTDPYEQY
TRBJ2-2 | TRBV5-8 | ASSLLVTGELF
TRBJ2-7 | TRBV11-3 | ASSLDGDSYEQY
TRBJ2-1 | TRBV27 | ASSPRTPTREQF